This note documents a single TCR beta chain sequence. Germline values: CDR1 SGHTA, CDR2 FQGNSA. V was clipped by 1 base and J by 7 bases; unmatched bases: 5. CDR3 length: 15 residues. The method was immunoSEQ multiplex PCR; TCRdb's version includes in-frame clones alone and lacks a portion of them. This table holds about 140,000 clones, approximately 90% found once. The data belong to a study of T cell responses to AZD1222 COVID-19 vaccine. This receptor was obtained from an adult who received the AZD1222 COVID-19 vaccine. This material consisted of peripheral blood, taken 28 days after the second AZD1222 dose. The chain has TRBV7-2 and TRBJ1-5; TRBD1 matches at 9 bases. CDR3 amino acids: CASSLGQGVRQPQHF. CDR3 DNA sequence: TGTGCCAGCAGCTTAGGACAGGGGGTCCGCCAGCCCCAGCATTTT.